This T cell receptor (beta chain) was retrieved from a study of a mutant IDH1 vaccine in newly diagnosed glioma. Time point indicated: week 35, safety follow-up. A 20-mer mutant IDH1 peptide at 300 ug was injected subcutaneously with topical imiquimod. Comment on this clone: The antigen is undetermined.

Trimming pared 4 bases from V and 3 bases from J, leaving 12 bases between. The length of the CDR3 is 14 residues. Germline CDR1 reads MNHNY; CDR2 reads SVGAGI (reference sequence). Clones were read by immunoSEQ multiplex PCR, and TCRdb kept only the in-frame ones, dropping some. The repertoire includes 25,000 to 30,000 clones, about four fifths of them detected once, and over 6.5% sits in the top ten. This receptor was identified in a man aged 45 to 65 with glioma. The sample here was PBMCs, taken from a glioma patient whose treatment included an IDH1 peptide vaccine. The V call is TRBV6-6, the J call TRBJ1-1; D uncertain. The CDR3 coding sequence is TGTGCCAGCAGTTCGCAGGTCGGGTACACTGAAGCTTTCTTT. This translates into CASSSQVGYTEAFF.